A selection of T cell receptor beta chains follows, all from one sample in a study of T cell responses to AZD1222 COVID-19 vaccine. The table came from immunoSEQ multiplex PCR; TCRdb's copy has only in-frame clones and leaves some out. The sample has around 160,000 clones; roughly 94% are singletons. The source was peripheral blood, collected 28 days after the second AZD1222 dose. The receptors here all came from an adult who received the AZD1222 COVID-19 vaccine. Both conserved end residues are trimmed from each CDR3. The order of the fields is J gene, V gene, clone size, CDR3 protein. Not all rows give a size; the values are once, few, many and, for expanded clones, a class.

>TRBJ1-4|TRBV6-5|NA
ASNGRIDEKLF
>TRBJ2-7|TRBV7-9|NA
ASSLAGSSYEQY
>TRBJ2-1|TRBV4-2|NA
ASSPEKLAGLDEQF
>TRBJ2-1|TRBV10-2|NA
ASRPGTGGRNEQF
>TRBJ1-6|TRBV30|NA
AWTVWGSPLH
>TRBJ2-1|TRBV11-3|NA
ASSLVAGTYNEQF
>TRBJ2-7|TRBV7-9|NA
AIPMGEKGQYEQY
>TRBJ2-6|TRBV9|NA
ASSAKQGTGANVLT
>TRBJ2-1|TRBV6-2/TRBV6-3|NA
ASSYSITGDEQF
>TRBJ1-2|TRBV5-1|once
ASSLEAPGRGYT
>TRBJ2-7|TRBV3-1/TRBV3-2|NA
ASGVGSSYEQY
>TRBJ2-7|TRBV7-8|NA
ASSSDRGEDEQY
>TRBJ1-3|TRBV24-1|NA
ANYPGGQINTIY
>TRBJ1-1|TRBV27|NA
ASSPPGGLGTEAF
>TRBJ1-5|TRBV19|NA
ASSRDWQGNQPQH
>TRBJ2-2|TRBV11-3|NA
ASSRGLAGAGELF
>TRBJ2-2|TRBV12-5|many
ASGLGAGGGELF
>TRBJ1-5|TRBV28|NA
ASSFPNSNQPQH
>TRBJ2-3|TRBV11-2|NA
ASSLVGSSGDTQY
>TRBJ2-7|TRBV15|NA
ATSRDRAGGNEQY
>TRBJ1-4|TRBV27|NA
ASSLSGQGWTNEKLF
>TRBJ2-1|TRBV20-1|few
SAPSFNEQF
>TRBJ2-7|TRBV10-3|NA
AISEWARSYEQY
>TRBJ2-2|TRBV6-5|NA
ASRRQVNTGELF
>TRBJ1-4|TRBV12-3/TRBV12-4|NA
ASSFGGREKLF
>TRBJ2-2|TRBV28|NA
ASSYSARGLGELF
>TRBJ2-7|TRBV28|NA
ASSRYEQY
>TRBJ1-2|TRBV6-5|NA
ASTVNYGYT
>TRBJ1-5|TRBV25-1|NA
ASSEFENQPQH
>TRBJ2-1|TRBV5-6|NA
ASSSRLAGGRTYNEQF
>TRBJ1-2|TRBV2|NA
ASSTMGAGYGYT
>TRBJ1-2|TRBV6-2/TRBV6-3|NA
ASSYGTPTTGYT
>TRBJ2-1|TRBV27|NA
ASSLWAGAGGPGEQF
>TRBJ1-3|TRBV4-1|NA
ASSQKGQGNGNTIY
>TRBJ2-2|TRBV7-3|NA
ASSLFATGELF
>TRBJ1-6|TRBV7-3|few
ASSLTTGSDSPLH
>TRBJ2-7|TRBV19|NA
ASSPGTGGYEQY
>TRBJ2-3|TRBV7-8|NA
ASSRDFTDTQY
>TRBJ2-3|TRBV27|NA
ASSSNGGTQY